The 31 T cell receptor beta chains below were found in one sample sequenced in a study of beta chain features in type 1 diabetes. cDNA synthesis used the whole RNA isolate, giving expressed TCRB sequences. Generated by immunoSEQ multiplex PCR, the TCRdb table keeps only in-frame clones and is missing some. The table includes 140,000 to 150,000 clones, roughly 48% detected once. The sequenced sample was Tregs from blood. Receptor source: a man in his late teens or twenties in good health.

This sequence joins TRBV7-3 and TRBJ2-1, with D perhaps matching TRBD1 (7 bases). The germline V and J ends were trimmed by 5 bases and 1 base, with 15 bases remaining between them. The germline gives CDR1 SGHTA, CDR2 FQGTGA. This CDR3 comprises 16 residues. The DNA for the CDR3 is TGTGCCAGCAGCCCTCAGGGGGGACCTTCCTACAATGAGCAGTTCTTC. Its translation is CASSPQGGPSYNEQFF.

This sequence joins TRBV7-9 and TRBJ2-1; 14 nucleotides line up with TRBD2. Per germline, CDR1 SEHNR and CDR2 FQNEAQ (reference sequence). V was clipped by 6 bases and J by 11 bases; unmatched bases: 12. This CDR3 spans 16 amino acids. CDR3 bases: TGTGCCAGCAGTCATACGGCCGGGACTAGCGGGAGAAAGCAGTTCTTC. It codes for CASSHTAGTSGRKQFF.

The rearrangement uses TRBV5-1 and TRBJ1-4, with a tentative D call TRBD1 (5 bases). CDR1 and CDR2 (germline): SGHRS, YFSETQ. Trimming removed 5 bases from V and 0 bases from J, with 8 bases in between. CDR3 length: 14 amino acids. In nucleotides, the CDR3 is TGCGCCAGCAGATGGGGGGCAACTAATGAAAAACTGTTTTTT. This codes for CASRWGATNEKLFF.

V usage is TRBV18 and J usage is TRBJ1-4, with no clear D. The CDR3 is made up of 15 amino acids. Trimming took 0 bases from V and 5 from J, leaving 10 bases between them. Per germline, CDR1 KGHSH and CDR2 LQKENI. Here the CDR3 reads CASSPPTVVNEKLFF. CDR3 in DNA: TGTGCCAGCTCACCACCCACAGTGGTAAATGAAAAACTGTTTTTT.

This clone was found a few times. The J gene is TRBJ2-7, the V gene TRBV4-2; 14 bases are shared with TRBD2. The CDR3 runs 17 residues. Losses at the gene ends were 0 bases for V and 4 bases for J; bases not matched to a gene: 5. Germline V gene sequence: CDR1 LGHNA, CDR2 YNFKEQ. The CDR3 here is CASSQDRTSGGKYEQYF. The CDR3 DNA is TGTGCCAGCAGCCAAGATCGGACTAGCGGGGGGAAATACGAGCAGTACTTC.

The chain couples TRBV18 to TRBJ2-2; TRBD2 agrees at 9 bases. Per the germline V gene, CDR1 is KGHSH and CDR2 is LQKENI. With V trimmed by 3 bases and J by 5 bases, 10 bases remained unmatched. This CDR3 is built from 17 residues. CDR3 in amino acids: CASSPRLLAGGTGELFF. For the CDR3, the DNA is TGTGCCAGCTCACCCAGACTACTAGCGGGTGGAACCGGGGAGCTGTTTTTT.

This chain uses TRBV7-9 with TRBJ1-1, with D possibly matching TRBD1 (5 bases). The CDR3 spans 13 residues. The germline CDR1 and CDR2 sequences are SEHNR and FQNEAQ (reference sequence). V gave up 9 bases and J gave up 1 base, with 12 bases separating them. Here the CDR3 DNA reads TGTGCCAGTTCTAAAGACAGGAACACTGAAGCTTTCTTT. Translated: CASSKDRNTEAFF.

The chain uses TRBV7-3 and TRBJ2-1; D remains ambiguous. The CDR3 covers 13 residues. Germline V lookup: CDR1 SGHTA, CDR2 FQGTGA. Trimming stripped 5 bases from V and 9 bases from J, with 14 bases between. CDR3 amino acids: CASSPSGVGEQFF. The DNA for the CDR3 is TGTGCCAGCAGCCCCTCCGGTGTCGGTGAGCAGTTCTTC.

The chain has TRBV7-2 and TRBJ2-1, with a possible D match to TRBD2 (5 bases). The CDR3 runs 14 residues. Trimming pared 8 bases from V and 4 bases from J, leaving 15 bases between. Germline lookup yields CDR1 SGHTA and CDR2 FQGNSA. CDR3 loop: CASLRGREYNEQFF. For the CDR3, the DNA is TGTGCCAGCCTTCGCGGGCGTGAGTACAATGAGCAGTTCTTC.

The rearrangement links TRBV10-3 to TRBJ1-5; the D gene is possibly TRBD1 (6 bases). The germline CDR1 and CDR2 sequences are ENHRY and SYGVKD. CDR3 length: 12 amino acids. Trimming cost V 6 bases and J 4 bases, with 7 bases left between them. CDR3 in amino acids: CAIRGANQPQHF. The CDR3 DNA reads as TGTGCCATCAGGGGGGCTAATCAGCCCCAGCATTTT.

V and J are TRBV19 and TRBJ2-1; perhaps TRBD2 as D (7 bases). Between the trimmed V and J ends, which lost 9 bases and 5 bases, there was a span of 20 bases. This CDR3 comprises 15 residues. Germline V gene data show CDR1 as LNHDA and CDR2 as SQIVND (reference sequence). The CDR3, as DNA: TGTGCCAGCGCAATTTTAGGGGGAGGGAACAATGAGCAGTTCTTC. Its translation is CASAILGGGNNEQFF.

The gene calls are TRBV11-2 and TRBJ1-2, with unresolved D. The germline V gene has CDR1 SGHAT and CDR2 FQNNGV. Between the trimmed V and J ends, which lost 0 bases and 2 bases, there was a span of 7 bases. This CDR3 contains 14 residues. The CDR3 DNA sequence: TGTGCCAGCAGCTTAGATCGGGGAAACTATGGCTACACCTTC. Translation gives CASSLDRGNYGYTF.

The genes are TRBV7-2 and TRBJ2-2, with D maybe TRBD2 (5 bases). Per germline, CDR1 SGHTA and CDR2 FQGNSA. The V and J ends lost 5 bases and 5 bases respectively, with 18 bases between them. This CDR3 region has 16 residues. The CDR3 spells CASSQYSEIGTGELFF. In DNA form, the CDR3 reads TGTGCCAGCAGCCAATATAGCGAGATAGGGACCGGGGAGCTGTTTTTT.

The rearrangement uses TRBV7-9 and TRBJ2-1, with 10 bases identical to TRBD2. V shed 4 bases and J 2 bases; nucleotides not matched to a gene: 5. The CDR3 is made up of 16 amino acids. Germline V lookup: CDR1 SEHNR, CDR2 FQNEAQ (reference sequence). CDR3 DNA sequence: TGTGCCAGCAGCTACTTCAGCGGGAGGGCCTACAATGAGCAGTTCTTC. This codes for CASSYFSGRAYNEQFF.

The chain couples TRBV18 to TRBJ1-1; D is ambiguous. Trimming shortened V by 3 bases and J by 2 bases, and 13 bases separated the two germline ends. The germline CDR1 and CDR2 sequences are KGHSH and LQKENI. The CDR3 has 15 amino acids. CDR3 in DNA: TGTGCCAGCTCACCCGGGATCAGCCTAAACACTGAAGCTTTCTTT. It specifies CASSPGISLNTEAFF.

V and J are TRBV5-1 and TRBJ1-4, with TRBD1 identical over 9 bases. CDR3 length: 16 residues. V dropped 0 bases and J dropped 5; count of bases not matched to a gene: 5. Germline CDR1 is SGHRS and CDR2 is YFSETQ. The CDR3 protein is CASSLVWGTGNEKLFF. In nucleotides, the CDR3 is TGCGCCAGCAGCTTGGTTTGGGGGACAGGGAATGAAAAACTGTTTTTT. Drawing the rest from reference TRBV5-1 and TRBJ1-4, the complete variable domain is KAGVTQTPRYLIKTRGQQVTLSCSPISGHRSVSWYQQTPGQGLQFLFEYFSETQRNKGNFPGRFSGRQFSNSRSEMNVSTLELGDSALYLCASSLVWGTGNEKLFFGSGTQLSVL.

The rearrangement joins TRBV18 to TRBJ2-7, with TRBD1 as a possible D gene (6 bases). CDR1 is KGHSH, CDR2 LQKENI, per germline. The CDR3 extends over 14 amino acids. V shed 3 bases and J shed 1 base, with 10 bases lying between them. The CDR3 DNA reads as TGTGCCAGCTCACCGAGAGACAGGTCCTACGAGCAGTACTTC. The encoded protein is CASSPRDRSYEQYF.

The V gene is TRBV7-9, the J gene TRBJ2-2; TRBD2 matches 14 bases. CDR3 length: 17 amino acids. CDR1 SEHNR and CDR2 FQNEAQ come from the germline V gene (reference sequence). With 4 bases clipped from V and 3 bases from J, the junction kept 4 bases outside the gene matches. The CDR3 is CASSSRTSGRYTGELFF. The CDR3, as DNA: TGTGCCAGCAGCTCGAGGACTAGCGGGAGGTACACCGGGGAGCTGTTTTTT. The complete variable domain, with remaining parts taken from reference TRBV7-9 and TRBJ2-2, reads DTGVSQNPRHKITKRGQNVTFRCDPISEHNRLYWYRQTLGQGPEFLTYFQNEAQLEKSRLLSDRFSAERPKGSFSTLEIQRTEQGDSAMYLCASSSRTSGRYTGELFFGEGSRLTVL.

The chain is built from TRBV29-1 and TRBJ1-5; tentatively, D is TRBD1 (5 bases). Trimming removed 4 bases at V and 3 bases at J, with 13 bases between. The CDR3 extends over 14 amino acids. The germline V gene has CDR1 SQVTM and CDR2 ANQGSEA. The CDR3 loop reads CSVASTTVNQPQHF. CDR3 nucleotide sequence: TGCAGCGTTGCCTCTACGACAGTCAATCAGCCCCAGCATTTT. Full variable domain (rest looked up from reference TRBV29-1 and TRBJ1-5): SAVISQKPSRDICQRGTSLTIQCQVDSQVTMMFWYRQQPGQSLTLIATANQGSEATYESGFVIDKFPISRPNLTFSTLTVSNMSPEDSSIYLCSVASTTVNQPQHFGDGTRLSIL.

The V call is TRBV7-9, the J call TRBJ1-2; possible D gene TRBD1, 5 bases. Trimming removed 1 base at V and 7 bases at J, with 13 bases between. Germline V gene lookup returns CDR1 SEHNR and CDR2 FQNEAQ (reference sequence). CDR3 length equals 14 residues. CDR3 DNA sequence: TGTGCCAGCAGCTTAGTTCAGCAGGGCGGTGGCTACACCTTC. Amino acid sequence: CASSLVQQGGGYTF.

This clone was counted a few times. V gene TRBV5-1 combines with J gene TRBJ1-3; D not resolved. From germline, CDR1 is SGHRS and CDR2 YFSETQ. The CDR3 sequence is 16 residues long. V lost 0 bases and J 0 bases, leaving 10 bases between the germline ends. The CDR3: CASSLGGTTSGNTIYF. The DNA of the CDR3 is TGCGCCAGCAGCTTGGGCGGAACCACCTCTGGAAACACCATATATTTT.

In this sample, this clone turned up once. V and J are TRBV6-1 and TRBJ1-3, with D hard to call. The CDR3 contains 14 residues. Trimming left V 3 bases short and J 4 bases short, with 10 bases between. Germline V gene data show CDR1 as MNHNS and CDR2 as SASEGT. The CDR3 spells CASSETGYGNTIYF. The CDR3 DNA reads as TGTGCCAGCAGTGAGACGGGGTACGGAAACACCATATATTTT.

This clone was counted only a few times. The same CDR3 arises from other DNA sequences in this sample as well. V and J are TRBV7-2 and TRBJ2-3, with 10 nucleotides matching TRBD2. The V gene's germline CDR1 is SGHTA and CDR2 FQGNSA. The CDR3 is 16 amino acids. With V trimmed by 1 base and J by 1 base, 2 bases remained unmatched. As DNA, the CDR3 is TGTGCCAGCAGCTTAGGGCTAGCGGGGGGCACAGATACGCAGTATTTT. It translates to CASSLGLAGGTDTQYF.

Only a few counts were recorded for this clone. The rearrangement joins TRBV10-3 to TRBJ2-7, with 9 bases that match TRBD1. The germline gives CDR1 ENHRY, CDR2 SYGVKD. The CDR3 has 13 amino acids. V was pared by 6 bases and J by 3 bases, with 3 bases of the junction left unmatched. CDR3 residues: CAISPTGGYEQYF. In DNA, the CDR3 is TGTGCCATCAGCCCGACAGGGGGCTACGAGCAGTACTTC.

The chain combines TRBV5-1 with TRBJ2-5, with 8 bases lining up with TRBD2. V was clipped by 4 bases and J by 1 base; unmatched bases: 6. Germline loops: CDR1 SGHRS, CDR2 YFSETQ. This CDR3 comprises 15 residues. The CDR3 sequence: CASSKAGGLQETQYF. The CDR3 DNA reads TGCGCCAGCAGCAAGGCGGGGGGTCTCCAAGAGACCCAGTACTTC.

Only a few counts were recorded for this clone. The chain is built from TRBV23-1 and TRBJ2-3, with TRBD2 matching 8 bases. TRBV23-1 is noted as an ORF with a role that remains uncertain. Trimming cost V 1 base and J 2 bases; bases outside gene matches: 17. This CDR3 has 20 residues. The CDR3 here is CASSQFHRVLREVHTDTQYF. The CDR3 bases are TGCGCCAGCAGTCAATTTCACAGGGTATTGCGGGAGGTTCACACAGATACGCAGTATTTT.

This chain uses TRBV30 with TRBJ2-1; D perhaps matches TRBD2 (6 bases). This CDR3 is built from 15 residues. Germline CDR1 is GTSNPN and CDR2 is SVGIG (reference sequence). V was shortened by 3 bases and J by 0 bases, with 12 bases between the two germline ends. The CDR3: CAWRGGLFSYNEQFF. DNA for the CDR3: TGTGCCTGGAGAGGAGGGCTCTTCTCCTACAATGAGCAGTTCTTC.

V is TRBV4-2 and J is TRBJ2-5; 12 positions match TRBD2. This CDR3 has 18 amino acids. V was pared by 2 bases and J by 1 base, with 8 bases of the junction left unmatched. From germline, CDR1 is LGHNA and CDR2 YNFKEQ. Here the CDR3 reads CASSQTQLAGGFQETQYF. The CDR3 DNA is TGTGCCAGCAGCCAAACCCAACTAGCGGGAGGTTTCCAAGAGACCCAGTACTTC.

CDR3 nucleotides: TGTGCCAGCAGTGAAACCAAGCTCTTCGGGACAGGAAACAATGAGCAGTTCTTC. Encoded protein: CASSETKLFGTGNNEQFF. The gene calls are TRBV2 and TRBJ2-1; 8 bases are a match to TRBD1. This CDR3 spans 18 amino acids. Germline lookup yields CDR1 SNHLY and CDR2 FYNNEI. The trim removed 2 bases at V and 5 bases at J, leaving 14 bases unmatched.

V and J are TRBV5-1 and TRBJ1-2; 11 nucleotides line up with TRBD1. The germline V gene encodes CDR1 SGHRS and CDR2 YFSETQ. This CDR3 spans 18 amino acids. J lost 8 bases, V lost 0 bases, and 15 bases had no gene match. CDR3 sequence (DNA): TGCGCCAGCAGCTTGGACGTCCGGACAGGGGGCGGGGGTAGGGGCTACACCTTC. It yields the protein CASSLDVRTGGGGRGYTF.

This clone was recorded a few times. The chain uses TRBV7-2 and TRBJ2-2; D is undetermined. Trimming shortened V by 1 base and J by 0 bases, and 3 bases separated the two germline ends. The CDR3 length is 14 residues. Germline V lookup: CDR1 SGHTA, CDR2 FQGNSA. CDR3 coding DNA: TGTGCCAGCAGCTTAGGAGCGAACACCGGGGAGCTGTTTTTT. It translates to CASSLGANTGELFF.